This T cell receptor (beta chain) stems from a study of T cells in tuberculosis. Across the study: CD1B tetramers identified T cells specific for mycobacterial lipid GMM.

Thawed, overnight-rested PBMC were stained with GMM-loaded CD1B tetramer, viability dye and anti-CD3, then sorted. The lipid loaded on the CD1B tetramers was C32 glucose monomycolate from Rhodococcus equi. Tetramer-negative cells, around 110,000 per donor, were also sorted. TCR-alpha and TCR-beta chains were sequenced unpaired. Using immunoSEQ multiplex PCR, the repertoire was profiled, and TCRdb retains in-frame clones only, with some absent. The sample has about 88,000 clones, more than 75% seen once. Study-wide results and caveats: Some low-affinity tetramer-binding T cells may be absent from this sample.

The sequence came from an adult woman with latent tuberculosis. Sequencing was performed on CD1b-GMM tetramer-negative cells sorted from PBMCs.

The CDR3 is CASSQDWGGPAEKLFF. The CDR3 DNA is TGCGCCAGCAGCCAAGACTGGGGGGGCCCGGCTGAAAAACTGTTTTTT. The chain couples TRBV4-3 to TRBJ1-4; a possible D gene is TRBD1 (6 bases). The V end lost 0 bases, the J end lost 7 bases, and 15 bases lay between the germline ends. Germline V gene sequence: CDR1 LGHNA, CDR2 YSLEER. The CDR3 sequence is 16 residues long.